The clone carrying this T cell receptor beta chain was counted ten times or more. Building of the TCR beta libraries involved iRepertoire HTBI primers and Arm-PCR of CDR3 regions. TCRdb redid the calling of the multiplex PCR reads with MiXCR, one entry per CDR3 protein. This repertoire shows about 440,000 distinct CDR3 sequences, about a sixth found once; its top ten account for 23%. The data are from a study of regulatory T cells in long-lasting Graves disease. Time point given: newly diagnosed GD, antithyroid drugs for less than 3 months. TCR sequences were obtained from RNA taken from PBMCs. The junction had 5 bases not matched to a gene; V was cut back by 4 bases and J by 2 bases. This CDR3 is 14 amino acids long. CDR1 is LNHDA and CDR2 is SQIVND in the germline V gene (reference sequence). This same sample was also taken into another study, of T cells in Graves' hyperthyroidism and ophthalmopathy.

Specimen: peripheral blood mononuclear cells (PBMCs), collected at new diagnosis, from a patient treated with antithyroid drugs. The chain couples TRBV19 to TRBJ2-7, with 7 positions matching TRBD1. The sequence was obtained from a woman aged 18-29 years with Graves disease. The CDR3 spells CASSTGQATYEQYF. The CDR3 region has the DNA TGTGCCAGTAGTACCGGACAGGCGACCTACGAGCAGTACTTC.